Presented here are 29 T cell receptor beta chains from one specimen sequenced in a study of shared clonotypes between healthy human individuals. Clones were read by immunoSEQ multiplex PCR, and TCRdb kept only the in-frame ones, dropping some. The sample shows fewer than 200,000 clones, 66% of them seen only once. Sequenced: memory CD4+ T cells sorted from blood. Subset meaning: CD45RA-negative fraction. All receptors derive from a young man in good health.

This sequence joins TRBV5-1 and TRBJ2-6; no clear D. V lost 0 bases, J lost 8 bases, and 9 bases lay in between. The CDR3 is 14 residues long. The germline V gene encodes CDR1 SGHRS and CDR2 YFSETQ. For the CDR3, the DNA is TGCGCCAGCAGCTTGGAAGGGTATTCCAACGTCCTGACTTTC. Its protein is CASSLEGYSNVLTF.

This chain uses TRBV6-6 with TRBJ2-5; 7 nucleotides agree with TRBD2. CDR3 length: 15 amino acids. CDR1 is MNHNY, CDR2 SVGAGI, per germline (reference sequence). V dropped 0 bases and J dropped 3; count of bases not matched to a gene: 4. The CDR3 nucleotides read TGTGCCAGCAGTTACTCTGGAAGCGGGGAAGAGACCCAGTACTTC. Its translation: CASSYSGSGEETQYF.

CDR3 DNA: TGTGCCAGCAGCTTAGCAGCCCAGACAGGCCGTAACTATGGCTACACCTTC. Residues: CASSLAAQTGRNYGYTF. The chain carries TRBV7-9 and TRBJ1-2, with D tentatively TRBD1 (6 bases). V was pared by 0 bases and J by 1 base, with 15 bases between. Germline-derived CDR1 and CDR2 are SEHNR and FQNEAQ (reference sequence). The CDR3 is made up of 17 amino acids.

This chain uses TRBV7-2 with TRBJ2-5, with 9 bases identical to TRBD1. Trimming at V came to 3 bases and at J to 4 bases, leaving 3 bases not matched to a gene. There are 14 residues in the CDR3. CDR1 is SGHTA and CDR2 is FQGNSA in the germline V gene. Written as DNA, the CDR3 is TGTGCCAGCAGCTTGGGACAGGGTGTAGAGACCCAGTACTTC. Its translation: CASSLGQGVETQYF.

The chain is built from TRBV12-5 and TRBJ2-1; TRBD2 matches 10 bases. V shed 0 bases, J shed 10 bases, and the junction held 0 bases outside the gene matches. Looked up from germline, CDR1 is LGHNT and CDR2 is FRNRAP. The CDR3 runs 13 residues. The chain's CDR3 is CASGLVAGGEQFF. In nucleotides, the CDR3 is TGTGCTAGTGGTTTGGTAGCGGGGGGGGAGCAGTTCTTC.

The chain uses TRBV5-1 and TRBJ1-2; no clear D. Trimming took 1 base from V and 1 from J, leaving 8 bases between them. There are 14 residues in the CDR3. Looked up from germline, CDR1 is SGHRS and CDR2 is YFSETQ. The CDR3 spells CASSLLDGNYGYTF. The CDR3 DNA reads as TGCGCCAGCAGCTTGTTGGATGGTAACTATGGCTACACCTTC. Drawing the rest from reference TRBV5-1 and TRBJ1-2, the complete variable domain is KAGVTQTPRYLIKTRGQQVTLSCSPISGHRSVSWYQQTPGQGLQFLFEYFSETQRNKGNFPGRFSGRQFSNSRSEMNVSTLELGDSALYLCASSLLDGNYGYTFGSGTRLTVV.

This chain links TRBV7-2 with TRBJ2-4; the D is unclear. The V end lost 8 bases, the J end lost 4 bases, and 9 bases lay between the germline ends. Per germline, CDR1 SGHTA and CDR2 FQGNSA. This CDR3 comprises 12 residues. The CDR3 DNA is TGTGCCAGCCCGGGCTATAAAAACATTCAGTACTTC. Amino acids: CASPGYKNIQYF.

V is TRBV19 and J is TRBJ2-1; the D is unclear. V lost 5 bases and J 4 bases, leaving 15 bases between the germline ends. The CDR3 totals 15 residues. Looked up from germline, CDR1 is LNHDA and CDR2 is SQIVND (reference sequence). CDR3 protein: CASSSGAWAYNEQFF. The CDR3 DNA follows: TGTGCCAGTAGTTCTGGTGCGTGGGCTTACAATGAGCAGTTCTTC.

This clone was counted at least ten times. The CDR3 spells CATPTSGINTGELFF. As DNA, the CDR3 is TGTGCCACTCCGACTAGCGGGATAAACACCGGGGAGCTGTTTTTT. The chain employs TRBV6-1 and TRBJ2-2; 11 bases fit TRBD2. Germline V gene data show CDR1 as MNHNS and CDR2 as SASEGT. The trim removed 10 bases at V and 2 bases at J, leaving 6 bases unmatched. CDR3 length: 15 amino acids.

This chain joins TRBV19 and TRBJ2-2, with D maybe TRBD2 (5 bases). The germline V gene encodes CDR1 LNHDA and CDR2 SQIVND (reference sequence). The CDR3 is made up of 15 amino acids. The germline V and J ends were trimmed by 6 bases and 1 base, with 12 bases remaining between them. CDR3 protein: CASSPLGVNTGELFF. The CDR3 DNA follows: TGTGCCAGTAGCCCCTTGGGAGTGAACACCGGGGAGCTGTTTTTT. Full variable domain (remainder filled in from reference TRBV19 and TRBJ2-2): DGGITQSPKYLFRKEGQNVTLSCEQNLNHDAMYWYRQDPGQGLRLIYYSQIVNDFQKGDIAEGYSVSREKKESFPLTVTSAQKNPTAFYLCASSPLGVNTGELFFGEGSRLTVL.

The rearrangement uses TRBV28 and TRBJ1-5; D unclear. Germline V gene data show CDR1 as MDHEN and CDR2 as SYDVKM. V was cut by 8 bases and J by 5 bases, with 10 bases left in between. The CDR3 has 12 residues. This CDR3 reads CASASVDQPQHF. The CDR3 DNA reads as TGTGCCAGCGCCTCGGTCGATCAGCCCCAGCATTTT.

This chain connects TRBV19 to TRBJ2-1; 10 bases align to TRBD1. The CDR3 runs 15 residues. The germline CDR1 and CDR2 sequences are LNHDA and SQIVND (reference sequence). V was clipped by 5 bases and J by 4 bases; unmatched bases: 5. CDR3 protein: CASSPDRGSYNEQFF. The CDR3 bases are TGTGCCAGTAGTCCGGACAGGGGGTCATACAATGAGCAGTTCTTC.

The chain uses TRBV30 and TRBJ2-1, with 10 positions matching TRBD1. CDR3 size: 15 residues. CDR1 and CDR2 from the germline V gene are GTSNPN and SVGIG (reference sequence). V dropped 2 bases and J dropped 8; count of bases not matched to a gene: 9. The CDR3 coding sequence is TGTGCCTGGAGTACCGGGACAGGGGATGGTGATGAGCAGTTCTTC. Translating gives CAWSTGTGDGDEQFF.

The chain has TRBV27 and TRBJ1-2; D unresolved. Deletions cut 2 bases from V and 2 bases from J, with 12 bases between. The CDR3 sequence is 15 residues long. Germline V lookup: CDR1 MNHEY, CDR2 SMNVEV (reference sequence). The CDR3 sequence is CASSLRVGRNYGYTF. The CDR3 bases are TGTGCCAGCAGTTTAAGGGTCGGGAGAAACTATGGCTACACCTTC.

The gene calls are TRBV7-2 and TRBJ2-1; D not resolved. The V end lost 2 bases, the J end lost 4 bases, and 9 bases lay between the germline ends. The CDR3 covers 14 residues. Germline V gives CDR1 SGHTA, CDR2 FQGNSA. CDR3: CASSLTVTYNEQFF. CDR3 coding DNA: TGTGCCAGCAGCTTAACGGTTACTTACAATGAGCAGTTCTTC.

CDR3 nucleotides: TGTGCCAGCTCACCAAAGGACAGGGGGCTCGAGCAGTACTTC. The encoded protein is CASSPKDRGLEQYF. The gene calls are TRBV18 and TRBJ2-7; 11 bases are shared with TRBD1. CDR1 is KGHSH and CDR2 is LQKENI in the germline V gene. The J segment lost 6 bases and the V segment lost 2 bases, leaving 3 bases of the junction unmatched. The CDR3 extends over 14 amino acids.

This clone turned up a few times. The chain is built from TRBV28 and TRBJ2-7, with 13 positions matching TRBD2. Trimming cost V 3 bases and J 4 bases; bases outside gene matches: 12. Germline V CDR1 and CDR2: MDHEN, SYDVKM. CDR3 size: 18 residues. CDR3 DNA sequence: TGTGCCAGCAGTTTCGTCGGACTAGCGGGAGTTAATGGATACGAGCAGTACTTC. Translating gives CASSFVGLAGVNGYEQYF.

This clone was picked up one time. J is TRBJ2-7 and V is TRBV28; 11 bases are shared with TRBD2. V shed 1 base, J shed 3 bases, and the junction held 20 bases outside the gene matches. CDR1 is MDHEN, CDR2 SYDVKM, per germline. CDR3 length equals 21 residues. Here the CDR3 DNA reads TGTGCCAGCAGTTTATACGGGGTGGGGACTAGCGGAGCCCCGAGGCGCTACGAGCAGTACTTC. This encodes CASSLYGVGTSGAPRRYEQYF.

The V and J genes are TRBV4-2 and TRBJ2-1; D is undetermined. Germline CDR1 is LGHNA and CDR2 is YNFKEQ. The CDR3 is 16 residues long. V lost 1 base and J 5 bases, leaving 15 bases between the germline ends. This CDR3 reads CASSQGFERSDNEQFF. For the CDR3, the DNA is TGTGCCAGCAGCCAAGGATTTGAGAGGTCGGACAATGAGCAGTTCTTC.

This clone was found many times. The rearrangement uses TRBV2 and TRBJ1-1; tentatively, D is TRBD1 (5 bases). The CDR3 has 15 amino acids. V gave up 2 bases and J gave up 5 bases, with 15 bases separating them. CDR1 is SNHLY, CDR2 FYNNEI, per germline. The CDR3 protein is CASSEISSGGTEAFF. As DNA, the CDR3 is TGTGCCAGCAGTGAAATTTCGTCTGGGGGTACTGAAGCTTTCTTT.

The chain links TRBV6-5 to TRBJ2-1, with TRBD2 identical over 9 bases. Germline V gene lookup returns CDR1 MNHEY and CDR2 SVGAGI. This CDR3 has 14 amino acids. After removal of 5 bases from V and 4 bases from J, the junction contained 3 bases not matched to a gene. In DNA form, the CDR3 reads TGTGCCAGCAGTCGACTAGCGGTATACAATGAGCAGTTCTTC. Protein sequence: CASSRLAVYNEQFF.

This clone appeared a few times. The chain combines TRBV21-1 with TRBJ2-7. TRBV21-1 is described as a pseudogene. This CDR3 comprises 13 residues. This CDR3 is CASSKGSRSEQYF. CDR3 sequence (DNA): TGTGCCAGCAGCAAGGGGTCTAGGTCCGAGCAGTACTTC.

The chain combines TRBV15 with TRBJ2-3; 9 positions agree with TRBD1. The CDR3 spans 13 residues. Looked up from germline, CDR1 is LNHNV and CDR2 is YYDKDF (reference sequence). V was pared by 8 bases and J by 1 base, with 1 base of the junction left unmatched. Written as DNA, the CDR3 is TGTGCCACCCGGACAGGGGGCACAGATACGCAGTATTTT. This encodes CATRTGGTDTQYF.

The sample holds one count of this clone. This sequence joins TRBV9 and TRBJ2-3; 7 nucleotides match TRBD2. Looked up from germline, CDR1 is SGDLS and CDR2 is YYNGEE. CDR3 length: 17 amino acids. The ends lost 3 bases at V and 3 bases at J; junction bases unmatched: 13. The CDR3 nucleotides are TGTGCCAGCAGCGCCCGCGGGGGTCGAGGTGCGACAGATACGCAGTATTTT. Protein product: CASSARGGRGATDTQYF.

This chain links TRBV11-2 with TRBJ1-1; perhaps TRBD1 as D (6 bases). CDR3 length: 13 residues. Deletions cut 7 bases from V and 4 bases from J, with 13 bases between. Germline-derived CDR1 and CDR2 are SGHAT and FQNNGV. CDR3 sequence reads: CASKSQGRTEAFF. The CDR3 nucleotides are TGTGCCAGCAAGTCACAGGGCCGCACTGAAGCTTTCTTT.

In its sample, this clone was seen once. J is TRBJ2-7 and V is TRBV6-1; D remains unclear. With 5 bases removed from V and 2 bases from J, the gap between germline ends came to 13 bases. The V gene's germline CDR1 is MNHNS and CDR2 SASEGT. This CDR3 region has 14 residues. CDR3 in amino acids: CASSYSIPPYEQYF. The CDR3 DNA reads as TGTGCCAGCAGTTATTCCATCCCCCCCTACGAGCAGTACTTC.

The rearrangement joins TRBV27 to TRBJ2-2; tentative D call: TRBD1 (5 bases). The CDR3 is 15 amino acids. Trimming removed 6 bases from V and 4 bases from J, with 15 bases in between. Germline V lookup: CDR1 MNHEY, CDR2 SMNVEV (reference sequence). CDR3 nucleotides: TGTGCCAGCAGACGCAGACAGACCCTCACCGGGGAGCTGTTTTTT. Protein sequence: CASRRRQTLTGELFF.

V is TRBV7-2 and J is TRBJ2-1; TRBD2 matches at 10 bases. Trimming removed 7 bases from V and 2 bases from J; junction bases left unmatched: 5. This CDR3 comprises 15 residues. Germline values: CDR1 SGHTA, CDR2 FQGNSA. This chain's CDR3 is CASTEGLAAYNEQFF. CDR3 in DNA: TGTGCCAGCACCGAAGGACTAGCGGCCTACAATGAGCAGTTCTTC. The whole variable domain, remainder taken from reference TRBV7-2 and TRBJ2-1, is GAGVSQSPSNKVTEKGKDVELRCDPISGHTALYWYRQSLGQGLEFLIYFQGNSAPDKSGLPSDRFSAERTGGSVSTLTIQRTQQEDSAVYLCASTEGLAAYNEQFFGPGTRLTVL.

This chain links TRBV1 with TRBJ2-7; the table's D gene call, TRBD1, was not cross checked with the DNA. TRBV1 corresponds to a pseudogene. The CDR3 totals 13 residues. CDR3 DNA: TGCACCAGCCTTGGGGCCCCGTCCTACGAGCAGTACTTC. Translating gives CTSLGAPSYEQYF.